This T cell receptor beta chain originates from a study of cytomegalovirus exposure and HLA in healthy donors (dated by TCRdb to 2016 to 2017). Some background on the complete study: In an earlier analysis of around 540 of the donors, about 270 Gb of sequence data and some 100 million unique TCR beta sequences from approximately 180 million T cells were reported. Approximately 310 gigabases of sequencing data and 70 million to 100 million unique TCR sequences made up an early release that covered around 640 HLA-typed donors. The genetic ancestry cluster associated with self-reported Caucasian donors included 65% to 90% of the 300 to 400 genotyped donors. The study aimed to test whether cataloging public T cell receptors could reveal signatures of past pathogen exposure. The study profiled the T cell repertoires of hundreds of subjects by immunosequencing and related them to cytomegalovirus serostatus. Along with the approximately 700-subject first cohort, a separate validation cohort of around 110 different subjects was used. To predict cytomegalovirus infection status, the study brought together high-throughput TCR immunosequencing, statistical association of individual TCRs with disease status, and machine learning. A later analysis re-analyzed previously published TCR beta repertoires from 666 donors and added high-resolution HLA genotyping to study TCR occurrence patterns. Rather than drawing on any new phenotypic data, the later analysis identified candidate immune exposures from TCR beta sequences and the way those sequences occurred across donors. An earlier analysis of several hundred of the donors used high-throughput TCR beta sequencing to judge whether each TCR beta V gene segment behaved as functional or pseudogenic. Alongside the repertoire data, information on donor age, sex, ethnicity and CMV serostatus was compiled. A later genetic analysis took genome-wide SNP genotypes for 398 of the 666 donors and used that subset as a discovery cohort. All discovery cohort repertoires had been generated using a single sequencing platform. Class I and class II HLA loci were covered by the typing at four-digit resolution. Typing coverage differed by locus: A, B, C, DRB1 and DQB1 were typed in about 629-640 donors, DQA1 in 500 to 550, DPA1 in around 600, and DPB1 in roughly 450. Because of strong linkage in the cohort, 5 or 6 DR-DQ haplotypes were treated as single units for association and clustering. Among some 410 genotyped donors of the cohort, an average of about 240,000 unique TCR beta nucleotide sequences were sequenced per donor, 15% to 20% of them non-productive.

Trimming leaves V shorter by 1 base and J shorter by 8 bases, with the junction holding 7 bases beyond the gene matches. The CDR3 goes from the cysteine to the phenylalanine over 15 residues. Solely the CDR3 DNA is kept, with 45 bases framed from the first base. In the germline V gene, CDR1 corresponds to SGHTA and CDR2 to FQGNSA. The protocol used for the library was the immunoSEQ multiplex PCR assay. For the multiplex PCR, a mixture combining 60 forward primers for TCR Vbeta segments and 13 reverse primers for TCR Jbeta segments was used. The CDR3 region of rearranged TCR beta genes was amplified from genomic DNA with a multiplex PCR assay. The Illumina HiSeq System was used to sequence the amplified TCR beta libraries as 87-base-pair reads. In the source study's methods: A later analysis tallied roughly 80 million unique TCR beta chains across the 700 or so repertoires, and approximately 12 million of those chains were shared by two or more donors. Raw reads were error-corrected and collapsed into unique sequences by a nearest-neighbor algorithm in which closely related sequences were merged to remove PCR and sequencing errors. CDR3 sequences were aligned to IMGT reference sequences to assign V, D and J gene segments. For a sequence to be retained, a match of at least six nucleotides to both a V gene segment and a J gene segment was required. Rearrangements were classified as productive when the CDR3 lacked stop codons and remained in frame with V and J, and all other rearrangements were classified as non-productive. Following IMGT convention, CDR3 was defined as the stretch from the second conserved V-encoded cysteine to the conserved J-encoded phenylalanine. The earlier analysis of about 640 of the donors excluded any sequence lacking an unambiguous match to a single V gene segment. In an earlier analysis of more than 500 of the donors, a V segment was called functional when productive rearrangements were above 56.7%, and segregating when the standard deviation between donors exceeded 5%. A statistical classification framework was built for diagnosing cytomegalovirus status from the catalog of TCR beta chain sequences. In a later analysis, V and J genes were assigned by comparing TCR nucleotide sequences against IMGT/GENE-DB human TR gene sequences. A later analysis assigned CDR3 sequences and most-parsimonious VDJ recombination scenarios with the TCRdist pipeline. A later analysis defined each TCR beta chain by its CDR3 amino acid sequence plus V-gene family, and excluded reads lacking a unique V-gene family. As a way to deal with suspected cross-contamination and a sequencing artifact, a later analysis dropped approximately 570 nucleotide sequences that were highly shared and had low generation probability. A later analysis calculated a clonal expansion index for each public chain from normalized within-repertoire ranks of inferred template counts. Generation probabilities in a later analysis came from a VDJ recombination model fitted to out-of-frame rearrangements, and those results were checked against IGoR. In a later analysis, TCR-TCR, TCR-HLA and TCR-CMV co-occurrence was scored with hypergeometric tests, and a repertoire-size bias correction was applied to TCR pairs. A later analysis estimated false discovery rates by permuting HLA or CMV assignments 20 times. A later analysis grouped co-occurring TCRs with DBSCAN, adding TCRdist sequence similarity when clustering within HLA-allele-positive subsets. Repertoires with fewer than 30,000 or more than 120,000 public chains were left out of co-occurrence clustering, as were roughly five repertoires with anomalous nucleotide sharing. Here the immuneACCESS table is served through TCRdb, limited to in-frame sequences with V and J called. Missing clones are a known gap in these copies; in checked studies unresolved V genes cover under half, and the rest lacks a known reason. The DNA gave D and trimming, while V, J and clone size come from that table. The sample yields 85,000 to 100,000 clones; over 70% were counted once. The top ten constitute 1% to 1.5% of the sample.

The cohort comprised some 700 healthy bone marrow donors. All cohort members were sampled while nominally healthy, although unrecorded immune exposures were likely present. The donor was CMV seropositive and belonged to the group of 250 to 350 seropositive cohort members. A peripheral blood sample was collected from each donor, and TCR beta sequencing was performed on peripheral blood mononuclear cells. The Qiagen DNeasy Blood Extraction Kit was used to extract genomic DNA from the blood cell samples. As for this clone: There is no known antigen for this receptor. There are no base qualities to consult, and no much larger clone falls within one base.

The research as a whole found: Sequencing depth was assumed to be roughly uniform across donors in the presence/absence analyses, though that assumption may not hold. The authors suggested that the approach could potentially be generalized to other disease states and immunological phenotypes. An association between a missense DCLRE1C variant and V-gene and J-gene trimming of TCR beta chains was found in a later genetic analysis and replicated in an independent cohort. Because counts were too low, more than 15 rarely observed V segments, including chromosome 9 orphons, were excluded from the earlier analysis of 587 of the donors. Three of the identified cytomegalovirus-associated TCR beta chains were confirmed in vitro to be specific for cytomegalovirus antigens. The study listed 164 TCR beta chains as associated with cytomegalovirus. A further reported finding was that TCR beta sequences accurately predicted the HLA-A and HLA-B alleles for most subjects in the first cohort. In an earlier analysis of over 550 of the donors, most TCR beta V segments were observed in productive rearrangements about 87% or about 30% of the time, broadly matching IMGT annotations. Most TCR sequences were observed very rarely across donors, whereas some public TCRs were present in many individuals. In a later analysis, most CMV-associated TCR beta chains were found to appear HLA-restricted, with HLA associations seemingly driven largely by CMV exposure. Correlated functional status among segregating V segments might reflect linkage disequilibrium, but an unknown experimental factor could not be ruled out. According to a later analysis, parvovirus B19, influenza, CMV and Epstein-Barr virus appeared linked to several top co-occurrence clusters. According to a later genetic analysis, donors in an Asian-associated ancestry cluster had fewer N-insertions in productive TCRs than the approximately 700-donor mean. Some IMGT-functional V segments, including TRBV6-2 and TRBV6-3, could not be told apart with the 87-base-pair reads, so those segments were excluded. CMV serostatus was the only immune exposure information available for the cohort. Only TCR beta chains were sequenced in this cohort, and the absence of alpha or paired-chain data limited detectable features. In a later analysis, the rate of TCR association differed among HLA loci, with DRB1 alleles having the most associated TCRs and HLA-C alleles having the fewest. The classifier was reported to diagnose cytomegalovirus status with high specificity and sensitivity in both the original and validation cohorts. Strong co-occurrence of HLA alleles, especially DR and DQ, made assigning TCR associations to individual alleles difficult. A later analysis associated approximately 17,000 TCR beta sequences with specific HLA alleles at a false discovery rate of 0.05. A cluster of highly shared sequence variants was judged likely to represent a technical artifact of the sequencing pipeline. In a later analysis, HLA-associated TCR beta chains were found to be more clonally expanded and to have lower generation probabilities than equally common non-associated chains. Because some donors lacked HLA typing at each locus, the association tests relied only on the typed subset.

The sequence was obtained from a girl aged 2-9 years in good health and CMV-seropositive. Sequencing was done on a sample of PBMCs. Here the chain combines TRBV7-2 and TRBJ1-2; TRBD1 agrees with 10 junctional bases. This receptor has the CDR3 CASSLVGQGVGGYTF. Here is the DNA: TGTGCCAGCAGCTTAGTTGGACAGGGGGTAGGCGGCTACACCTTC.